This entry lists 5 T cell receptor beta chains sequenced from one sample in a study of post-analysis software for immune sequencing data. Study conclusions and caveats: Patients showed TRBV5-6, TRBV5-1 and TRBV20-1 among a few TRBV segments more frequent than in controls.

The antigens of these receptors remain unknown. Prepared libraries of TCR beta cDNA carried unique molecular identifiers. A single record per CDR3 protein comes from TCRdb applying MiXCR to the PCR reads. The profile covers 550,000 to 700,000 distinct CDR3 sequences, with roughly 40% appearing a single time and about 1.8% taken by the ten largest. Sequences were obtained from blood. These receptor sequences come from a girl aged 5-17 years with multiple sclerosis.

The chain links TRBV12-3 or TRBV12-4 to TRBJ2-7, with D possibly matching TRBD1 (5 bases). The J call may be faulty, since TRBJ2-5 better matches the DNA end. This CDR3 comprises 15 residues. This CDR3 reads CASSLGGVQVETQYF. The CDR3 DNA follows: TGTGCCAGCAGTTTAGGGGGCGTCCAAGTAGAGACCCAGTACTTC.

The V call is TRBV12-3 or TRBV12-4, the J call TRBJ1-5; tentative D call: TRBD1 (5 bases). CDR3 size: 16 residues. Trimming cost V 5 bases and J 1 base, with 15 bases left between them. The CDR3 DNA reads TGTGCCAGCAGTGCTACAGCGGAGGGGAGCAATCAGCCCCAGCATTTT. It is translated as CASSATAEGSNQPQHF.

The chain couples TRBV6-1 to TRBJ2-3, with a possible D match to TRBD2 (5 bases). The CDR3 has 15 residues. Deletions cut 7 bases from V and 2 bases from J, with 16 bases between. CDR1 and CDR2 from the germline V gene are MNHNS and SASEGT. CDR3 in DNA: TGTGCCAGCACCGAGGGTCCCGGTCCCACAGATACGCAGTATTTT. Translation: CASTEGPGPTDTQYF.

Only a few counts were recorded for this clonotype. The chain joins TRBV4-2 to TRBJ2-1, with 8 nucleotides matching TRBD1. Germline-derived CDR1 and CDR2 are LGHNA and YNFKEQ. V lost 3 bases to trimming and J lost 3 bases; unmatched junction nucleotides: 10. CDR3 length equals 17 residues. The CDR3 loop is CASSQRGRQGLYNEQFF. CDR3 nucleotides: TGTGCCAGCAGCCAGAGGGGCCGACAGGGGCTCTACAATGAGCAGTTCTTC.

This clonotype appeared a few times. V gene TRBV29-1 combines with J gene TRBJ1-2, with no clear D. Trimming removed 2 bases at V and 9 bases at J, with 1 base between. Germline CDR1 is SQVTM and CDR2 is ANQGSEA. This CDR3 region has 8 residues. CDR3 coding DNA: TGCAGCGTTGAAAGCTACACCTTC. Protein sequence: CSVESYTF.